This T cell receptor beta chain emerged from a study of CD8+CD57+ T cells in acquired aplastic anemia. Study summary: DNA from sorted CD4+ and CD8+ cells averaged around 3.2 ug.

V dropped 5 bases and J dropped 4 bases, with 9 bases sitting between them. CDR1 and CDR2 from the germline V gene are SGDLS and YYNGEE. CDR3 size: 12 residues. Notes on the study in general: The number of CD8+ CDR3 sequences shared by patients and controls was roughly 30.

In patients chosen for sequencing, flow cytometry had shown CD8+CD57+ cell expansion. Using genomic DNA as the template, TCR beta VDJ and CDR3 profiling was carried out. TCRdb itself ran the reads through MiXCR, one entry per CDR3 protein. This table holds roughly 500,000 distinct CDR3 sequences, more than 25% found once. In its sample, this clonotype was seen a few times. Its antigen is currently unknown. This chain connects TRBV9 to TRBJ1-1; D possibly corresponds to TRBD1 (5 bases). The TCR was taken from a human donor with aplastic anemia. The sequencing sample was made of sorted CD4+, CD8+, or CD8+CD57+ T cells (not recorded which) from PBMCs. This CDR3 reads CASSYGATEAFF. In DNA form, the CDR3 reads TGTGCCAGCAGTTACGGGGCCACTGAAGCTTTCTTT.